The rows below give T cell receptor beta chains drawn from one sample of a study of cytomegalovirus exposure and HLA in healthy donors. Assay used: immunoSEQ multiplex PCR; TCRdb lists only in-frame clones, some missing. The profile covers 150,000 to 200,000 clones, with approximately 80% appearing a single time and approximately 2.8% taken by the ten largest. The sequenced sample consisted of PBMCs. The receptors stem from a male donor in good health and CMV-seronegative. Each CDR3 is given with its conserved first and last residue. A D gene is named only where the DNA matches it firmly. The listing skips clone size in some rows; elsewhere it reads once, few, many or a size class.

V gene: TRBV7-3; J gene: TRBJ1-2; clone size: -; D gene: TRBD1; CDR3 DNA: TGTGCCAGCAGCTTAAACAGGGGGCGCTGTGGCTACACCTTC; CDR3 protein: CASSLNRGRCGYTF
V gene: TRBV7-2; J gene: TRBJ1-1; clone size: few; D gene: -; CDR3 DNA: TGTGCCAGCAGCTTCTCGAGGAACACTGAAGCTTTCTTT; CDR3 protein: CASSFSRNTEAFF
V gene: TRBV5-1; J gene: TRBJ2-5; clone size: -; D gene: -; CDR3 DNA: TGCGCCAGCAGCCGCGGGGTCCAAGAGACCCAGTACTTC; CDR3 protein: CASSRGVQETQYF
V gene: TRBV27; J gene: TRBJ2-1; clone size: -; D gene: -; CDR3 DNA: TGTGCCAGCGGTCGGGACTCCGCATACAATGAGCAGTTCTTC; CDR3 protein: CASGRDSAYNEQFF
V gene: TRBV7-9; J gene: TRBJ1-1; clone size: few; D gene: -; CDR3 DNA: TGTGCCAGCAGCTTCGGGGAGGGAAACACTGAAGCTTTCTTT; CDR3 protein: CASSFGEGNTEAFF
V gene: TRBV29-1; J gene: TRBJ1-2; clone size: -; D gene: TRBD1; CDR3 DNA: TGCAGCGTTGACCGCGGACAGGGTGGAACCTATGGCTACACCTTC; CDR3 protein: CSVDRGQGGTYGYTF
V gene: TRBV6-6; J gene: TRBJ2-1; clone size: -; D gene: -; CDR3 DNA: TGTGCCAGCAGTTACGGAGGTGATGAGCAGTTCTTC; CDR3 protein: CASSYGGDEQFF
V gene: TRBV5-1; J gene: TRBJ2-7; clone size: -; D gene: -; CDR3 DNA: TGCGCCAGCAGCTTGGGGGCAGCCCAACCGATTTACTTC; CDR3 protein: CASSLGAAQPIYF
V gene: TRBV9; J gene: TRBJ2-7; clone size: -; D gene: TRBD1; CDR3 DNA: TGTGCCAGCAGCCCGGGACAGGGGGCCAGTGTGTACGAGCAGTACTTC; CDR3 protein: CASSPGQGASVYEQYF
V gene: TRBV5-4; J gene: TRBJ2-2; clone size: few; D gene: -; CDR3 DNA: TGTGCCAGCAGCTTGGGGCAGAACCGCAACACCGGGGAGCTGTTTTTT; CDR3 protein: CASSLGQNRNTGELFF
V gene: TRBV5-1; J gene: TRBJ2-7; clone size: -; D gene: TRBD1; CDR3 DNA: TGCGCCAGCAGAAGGCGTGGTAATCAGGGGGAAGACGAGCAGTACTTC; CDR3 protein: CASRRRGNQGEDEQYF
V gene: TRBV30; J gene: TRBJ2-1; clone size: once; D gene: -; CDR3 DNA: TGTGCCTGGAGGGACCCGAGGGCGGGATACAATGAGCAGTTCTTC; CDR3 protein: CAWRDPRAGYNEQFF
V gene: TRBV5-4; J gene: TRBJ2-2; clone size: once; D gene: -; CDR3 DNA: TGTGCCAGCAGCTTCGGACAGATTACCGGGGAGCTGTTTTTT; CDR3 protein: CASSFGQITGELFF
V gene: TRBV23-1; J gene: TRBJ1-5; clone size: -; D gene: -; CDR3 DNA: TGCGCCAGCAGTCACCCAGTCGGGGGTGGCAATCAGCCCCAGCATTTT; CDR3 protein: CASSHPVGGGNQPQHF
V gene: TRBV28; J gene: TRBJ2-5; clone size: -; D gene: TRBD1; CDR3 DNA: TGTGCCAGCAGTTTTCCTGGACAGGGGTCAGAGACCCAGTACTTC; CDR3 protein: CASSFPGQGSETQYF
V gene: TRBV5-4; J gene: TRBJ1-1; clone size: -; D gene: TRBD1; CDR3 DNA: TGTGCCAGCAGTTTTGTACAGGGGAAGGGCAACACTGAAGCTTTCTTT; CDR3 protein: CASSFVQGKGNTEAFF
V gene: TRBV28; J gene: TRBJ2-7; clone size: -; D gene: TRBD2; CDR3 DNA: TGTGCCAGCAGTCACTCCAGCGGGAGGTACCTTAGGTACGAGCAGTACTTC; CDR3 protein: CASSHSSGRYLRYEQYF
V gene: TRBV28; J gene: TRBJ1-5; clone size: -; D gene: -; CDR3 DNA: TGTGCCACGGGAAAGGGTGATCAGCCCCAGCATTTT; CDR3 protein: CATGKGDQPQHF
V gene: TRBV5-5; J gene: TRBJ2-5; clone size: once; D gene: -; CDR3 DNA: TGTGCCAGCAGCGGGGGGGCAGGGACCCAAGAGACCCAGTACTTC; CDR3 protein: CASSGGAGTQETQYF
V gene: TRBV19; J gene: TRBJ1-1; clone size: -; D gene: TRBD1; CDR3 DNA: TGTGCCAGTAGTTCGACAGGGTTGGCAGCTTTCTTT; CDR3 protein: CASSSTGLAAFF
V gene: TRBV6-1; J gene: TRBJ2-2; clone size: -; D gene: TRBD2; CDR3 DNA: TGTGCCAGCAGTGATCTTAGCGGGTGGAACACCGGGGAGCTGTTTTTT; CDR3 protein: CASSDLSGWNTGELFF
V gene: TRBV28; J gene: TRBJ2-7; clone size: -; D gene: -; CDR3 DNA: TGTGCCAGCAGTTTAGGGGGCAGGTTCTCCTACGAGCAGTACTTC; CDR3 protein: CASSLGGRFSYEQYF
V gene: TRBV29-1; J gene: TRBJ2-5; clone size: -; D gene: TRBD1; CDR3 DNA: TGCAGCGCCTCAGGGGGCAGTGAGACCCAGTACTTC; CDR3 protein: CSASGGSETQYF
V gene: TRBV7-2; J gene: TRBJ2-5; clone size: -; D gene: TRBD2; CDR3 DNA: TGTGCCAGCAGCTTCAGACTAGCGGGGGCCCAGACCCAGTACTTC; CDR3 protein: CASSFRLAGAQTQYF
V gene: TRBV7-2; J gene: TRBJ2-1; clone size: -; D gene: -; CDR3 DNA: TGTGCCAGCAGACCATCAGGCGGGAATGAGCAGTTCTTC; CDR3 protein: CASRPSGGNEQFF
V gene: TRBV4-1; J gene: TRBJ2-1; clone size: -; D gene: TRBD2; CDR3 DNA: TGCGCCAGCAGCCAATTACTAGCGGGAGGGGATGAGCAGTTCTTC; CDR3 protein: CASSQLLAGGDEQFF
V gene: TRBV7-9; J gene: TRBJ1-5; clone size: -; D gene: -; CDR3 DNA: TGTGCCAGCAGCTTAGCCCAGGGTAGGAGCAATCAGCCCCAGCATTTT; CDR3 protein: CASSLAQGRSNQPQHF
V gene: TRBV30; J gene: TRBJ2-2; clone size: once; D gene: TRBD1; CDR3 DNA: TGTGCCTGGAGGGACACCGGGACAGGGGGAACCGGGGAGCTGTTTTTT; CDR3 protein: CAWRDTGTGGTGELFF
V gene: TRBV7-2; J gene: TRBJ2-1; clone size: few; D gene: -; CDR3 DNA: TGTGCCAGCAGCTCACAGGGTCGTCGGGGTGGTGAGCAGTTCTTC; CDR3 protein: CASSSQGRRGGEQFF
V gene: TRBV7-2; J gene: TRBJ2-1; clone size: -; D gene: TRBD2; CDR3 DNA: TGTGCCAGCAGCTTAGACCTCGCGGGAGCGGGTATTGAGCAGTTCTTC; CDR3 protein: CASSLDLAGAGIEQFF
V gene: TRBV28; J gene: TRBJ1-5; clone size: -; D gene: TRBD1; CDR3 DNA: TGTGCCAGCAGTTATCCGGGACAGGGGAGAGGTCAGCCCCAGCATTTT; CDR3 protein: CASSYPGQGRGQPQHF
V gene: TRBV7-2; J gene: TRBJ2-1; clone size: -; D gene: TRBD2; CDR3 DNA: TGTGCCAGCAGCTTAGCATTTTCCGGGGGGGGTATCAATGAGCAGTTCTTC; CDR3 protein: CASSLAFSGGGINEQFF
V gene: TRBV28; J gene: TRBJ2-5; clone size: -; D gene: -; CDR3 DNA: TGTGCCAGCGGCGTGGGCGGGGAGACCCAGTACTTC; CDR3 protein: CASGVGGETQYF
V gene: TRBV2; J gene: TRBJ1-3; clone size: -; D gene: -; CDR3 DNA: TGTGCCAGCAGTGAAGCCAGGGATGGAAACACCATATATTTT; CDR3 protein: CASSEARDGNTIYF
V gene: TRBV2; J gene: TRBJ1-1; clone size: once; D gene: -; CDR3 DNA: TGTGCCAGCAGTGAACAGGGCACTGAAGCTTTCTTT; CDR3 protein: CASSEQGTEAFF
V gene: TRBV4-1; J gene: TRBJ1-4; clone size: -; D gene: -; CDR3 DNA: TGCGCCAGCAGCCCCGAATCCGCAGGGGTGAATGAAAAACTGTTTTTT; CDR3 protein: CASSPESAGVNEKLFF
V gene: TRBV5-1; J gene: TRBJ2-1; clone size: -; D gene: TRBD1; CDR3 DNA: TGCGCCAGCAGCTTGGGGACAGGGTACAATGAGCAGTTCTTC; CDR3 protein: CASSLGTGYNEQFF
V gene: TRBV28; J gene: TRBJ1-5; clone size: -; D gene: -; CDR3 DNA: TGTGCCAGCAGTTTAGCGGGACTGGCTGATCAGCCCCAGCATTTT; CDR3 protein: CASSLAGLADQPQHF
V gene: TRBV2; J gene: TRBJ1-4; clone size: once; D gene: -; CDR3 DNA: TGTGCCAGCACAGGGATCGGATACGATGAAAAACTGTTTTTT; CDR3 protein: CASTGIGYDEKLFF
V gene: TRBV16; J gene: TRBJ1-6; clone size: -; D gene: TRBD1; CDR3 DNA: TGTGCCAGCAGCCCACCGACAGGGCGGAATTCACCCCTCCACTTT; CDR3 protein: CASSPPTGRNSPLHF
V gene: TRBV19; J gene: TRBJ2-2; clone size: -; D gene: TRBD2; CDR3 DNA: TGTGCCAGTAGTTCTGGGACTAGCGGAACCCGGGCCGGGGAGCTGTTTTTT; CDR3 protein: CASSSGTSGTRAGELFF
V gene: TRBV15; J gene: TRBJ2-5; clone size: -; D gene: -; CDR3 DNA: TGTGCCACCAGCAGACCAGACAGGACAGCGGCATCGTCGGAGACCCAGTACTTC; CDR3 protein: CATSRPDRTAASSETQYF
V gene: TRBV6-6; J gene: TRBJ2-7; clone size: few; D gene: -; CDR3 DNA: TGTGCCAGCAGTTACTCTCACAGGTACGAGCAGTACTTC; CDR3 protein: CASSYSHRYEQYF
V gene: TRBV29-1; J gene: TRBJ2-3; clone size: -; D gene: TRBD1; CDR3 DNA: TGCAGCGGGACAGGAATTAGCACAGATACGCAGTATTTT; CDR3 protein: CSGTGISTDTQYF
V gene: TRBV5-8; J gene: TRBJ2-3; clone size: -; D gene: -; CDR3 DNA: TGTGCCAGCAGCTTGGAAGGTGTGAGGGCGGCGAGCGCAGATACGCAGTATTTT; CDR3 protein: CASSLEGVRAASADTQYF
V gene: TRBV23-1; J gene: TRBJ1-5; clone size: -; D gene: TRBD1; CDR3 DNA: TGCGCCAGCCCCCCCGCTACAGGGGGACAGCCCCAGCATTTT; CDR3 protein: CASPPATGGQPQHF
V gene: TRBV27; J gene: TRBJ2-7; clone size: -; D gene: -; CDR3 DNA: TGTGCCAGCAGTAGACAGCCTAATACCTACGAGCAGTACTTC; CDR3 protein: CASSRQPNTYEQYF
V gene: TRBV19; J gene: TRBJ1-2; clone size: -; D gene: -; CDR3 DNA: TGTGCCAGTAGTATAGTGGGGCGAGCAGGGCCGAGCTACGGCTACACCTTC; CDR3 protein: CASSIVGRAGPSYGYTF
V gene: TRBV2; J gene: TRBJ2-5; clone size: few; D gene: TRBD1; CDR3 DNA: TGTGCCAGCAGATCGGGACAGGGCCAAGAGACCCAGTACTTC; CDR3 protein: CASRSGQGQETQYF
V gene: TRBV30; J gene: TRBJ2-2; clone size: -; D gene: -; CDR3 DNA: TGTGCCTGGGTGCGGGCGGCCGGGGAGCTGTTTTTT; CDR3 protein: CAWVRAAGELFF
V gene: TRBV7-9; J gene: TRBJ2-7; clone size: -; D gene: TRBD1; CDR3 DNA: TGTGCCAGCAGCTTAACGCAGGGGGCCCCTGCCTACGAGCAGTACTTC; CDR3 protein: CASSLTQGAPAYEQYF